These 11 T cell receptor beta chains share one sample of origin, sequenced in a study of shared clonotypes between healthy human individuals. Clones were sequenced by immunoSEQ multiplex PCR, and TCRdb holds only the in-frame ones, with some missing. The profile shows around 1,900,000 clones, 90% to 95% of them singletons. Cells designated naive CD8 were CD45RO-negative and were positively selected for CCR7, with terminally differentiated effector memory CD45RA+ cells excluded. The material sequenced was naive CD8+ T cells from PBMCs. These receptor sequences come from a man aged 18 to 29 in good health. Some clones in this sample may be carry-over from other donors' samples.

With respect to this clone: At the DNA level, this CDR3 is encoded by other sequences in the same sample as well. This sequence joins TRBV4-1 and TRBJ2-3, with TRBD1 matching over 8 bases. V lost 2 bases to trimming and J lost 6 bases; unmatched junction nucleotides: 7. The CDR3 has 15 residues. Germline V lookup: CDR1 MGHRA, CDR2 YSYEKL. The CDR3 reads CASSQLQGATDTQYF. Here the CDR3 DNA reads TGCGCCAGCAGCCAACTCCAGGGGGCTACCGATACGCAGTATTTT.

The V call is TRBV15, the J call TRBJ1-2, with D possibly matching TRBD1 (6 bases). Trimming took 1 base from V and 8 from J, leaving 17 bases between them. Germline V gene lookup returns CDR1 LNHNV and CDR2 YYDKDF (reference sequence). The CDR3 is made up of 15 amino acids. The CDR3 here is CATSRVRGGRLGYTF. CDR3 nucleotides: TGTGCCACCAGCAGAGTCCGTGGGGGGCGTCTCGGCTACACCTTC.

This clone has just one count. Distinct nucleotide sequences in the sample also encode this CDR3. The chain employs TRBV19 and TRBJ2-7; 7 bases map to TRBD1. J was trimmed by 1 base and V by 3 bases; bases with no gene match: 3. The CDR3 is 14 amino acids. CDR1 is LNHDA and CDR2 is SQIVND in the germline V gene (reference sequence). This chain's CDR3 is CASSIGTASYEQYF. In DNA form, the CDR3 reads TGTGCCAGTAGTATCGGGACAGCTTCCTACGAGCAGTACTTC.

This chain connects TRBV7-7 to TRBJ2-1, with TRBD2 matching over 8 bases. The trim removed 1 base at V and 5 bases at J, leaving 4 bases unmatched. Germline values: CDR1 SSHAT, CDR2 FNYEAQ (reference sequence). This CDR3 has 15 residues. The CDR3 spells CASSLELAANNEQFF. CDR3 coding DNA: TGTGCCAGCAGCTTAGAACTAGCGGCCAACAATGAGCAGTTCTTC.

This chain joins TRBV11-2 and TRBJ1-2; no definite D call. Trimming removed 7 bases at V and 1 base at J, with 16 bases between. Germline assignment: CDR1 SGHAT and CDR2 FQNNGV. The CDR3 totals 15 residues. The CDR3 is CASTLWPTLNYGYTF. The CDR3 DNA reads as TGTGCCAGCACCCTATGGCCTACCCTTAACTATGGCTACACCTTC.

This clone occurred once. V gene TRBV5-1 combines with J gene TRBJ1-1; D unresolved. The CDR3 sequence is 14 residues long. Trimming took 5 bases from V and 0 from J, leaving 11 bases between them. Looked up from germline, CDR1 is SGHRS and CDR2 is YFSETQ. The chain's CDR3 is CASSYLALNTEAFF. CDR3 bases: TGCGCCAGCAGTTACTTAGCGCTGAACACTGAAGCTTTCTTT.

Points on this clone: This may be a read error: a much more frequent sequence differs by one nucleotide. Other DNA sequences in this sample translate to the same CDR3. The V and J genes are TRBV27 and TRBJ2-2; D is undetermined. The germline CDR1 and CDR2 sequences are MNHEY and SMNVEV (reference sequence). The ends were cut back, 6 bases at V and 0 bases at J, with 2 bases in the middle. The length of the CDR3 is 12 residues. CDR3 bases: TGTGCCAGCAGGCCGAACACCGGGGAGCTGTTTTTT. Translating gives CASRPNTGELFF.

This clone was counted once. V is TRBV18 and J is TRBJ2-5, with 10 bases identical to TRBD1. Trimming at V came to 4 bases and at J to 2 bases, leaving 10 bases not matched to a gene. The CDR3 is 17 residues long. Germline V gene lookup returns CDR1 KGHSH and CDR2 LQKENI. CDR3 DNA sequence: TGTGCCAGCTCACGATACCGGGGACAGGGGCTGCAAGAGACCCAGTACTTC. Protein product: CASSRYRGQGLQETQYF.

Only a few counts were recorded for this clone. The sample has other DNA sequences that encode this CDR3 too. CDR3 region: CASSVGGFTEAFF. The CDR3 DNA reads TGTGCCAGCAGCGTAGGGGGCTTCACTGAAGCTTTCTTT. This chain links TRBV9 with TRBJ1-1; possible D gene TRBD1, 5 bases. Trimming shortened V by 0 bases and J by 4 bases, and 7 bases separated the two germline ends. The length of the CDR3 is 13 residues. Germline CDR1 SGDLS, CDR2 YYNGEE. The variable domain in full, with the rest retrieved from reference TRBV9 and TRBJ1-1, is DSGVTQTPKHLITATGQRVTLRCSPRSGDLSVYWYQQSLDQGLQFLIQYYNGEERAKGNILERFSAQQFPDLHSELNLSSLELGDSALYFCASSVGGFTEAFFGQGTRLTVV.

The V gene is TRBV9, the J gene TRBJ2-5; possibly TRBD1 for D (6 bases). V dropped 0 bases and J dropped 2 bases, with 11 bases sitting between them. Germline V gene data show CDR1 as SGDLS and CDR2 as YYNGEE. The CDR3 extends over 15 amino acids. CDR3 sequence reads: CASSVASGTQETQYF. CDR3 in DNA: TGTGCCAGCAGCGTAGCGTCAGGGACACAAGAGACCCAGTACTTC.

V is TRBV6-5 and J is TRBJ2-7; D tentatively fits TRBD1 or TRBD2 (5 bases each). The V end lost 5 bases, the J end lost 3 bases, and 14 bases lay between the germline ends. The CDR3 length is 14 residues. Germline V gene data show CDR1 as MNHEY and CDR2 as SVGAGI. CDR3 in DNA: TGTGCCAGCAGTGTGGGCATGGGGGACTACGAGCAGTACTTC. Its protein product is CASSVGMGDYEQYF.